This T cell receptor (beta chain) emerged from a study of blood T cell repertoires in COVID-19. Notes on this clone: Distinct nucleotide sequences in the sample also encode this CDR3.

The ends were cut back, 4 bases at V and 2 bases at J, with 10 bases in the middle. Looked up from germline, CDR1 is SGHKS and CDR2 is YYEKEE (reference sequence). The CDR3 extends over 14 amino acids. Produced via immunoSEQ multiplex PCR; TCRdb's table is partial and in-frame only. The repertoire has fewer than 70,000 clones, 60% to 80% of them found once; the top ten carry approximately 3%. Input material: peripheral blood. The genes are TRBV5-5 and TRBJ1-3; weak D call: TRBD1 (5 bases). The clonotype originates from a man aged 55 to 70 with acute or convalescent COVID-19. The CDR3 nucleotides are TGTGCCAGCAGCCTGGGGGGAGCTGGAAACACCATATATTTT. Amino acid sequence: CASSLGGAGNTIYF. The full variable domain, in which reference TRBV5-5 and TRBJ1-3 provide the parts outside the CDR3, is DAGVTQSPTHLIKTRGQQVTLRCSPISGHKSVSWYQQVLGQGPQFIFQYYEKEERGRGNFPDRFSARQFPNYSSELNVNALLLGDSALYLCASSLGGAGNTIYFGEGSWLTVV.